The text below deals with one TCR beta chain. It has no known antigen specificity. No clone much larger than this one lies a single base away; base qualities are absent. The data stem from a study of a mutant IDH1 vaccine in newly diagnosed glioma (TCRdb year 2021). Regarding the study in general: Eight vaccinations were administered to patients in weeks 1, 3, 5, 7, 11, 15, 19 and 23, corresponding to visits V03 through V10. Of the 30 or so patients who were treated, about 60% were male and about 40% were female, and the mean age was about 37 years. For exploratory analyses, roughly 25 treated patients had longitudinal TCRB deep sequencing done wherever samples were available. Peripheral blood samples were drawn at six visits, namely V03 (baseline), V05, V07, V10, V12 and V13. Prior to enrollment, patients had been given standard therapy consisting of radiotherapy alone, temozolomide alone, or radiochemotherapy with temozolomide, with the combination given to most patients. Vaccination was initiated 4-6 weeks after radiotherapy alone, or concurrently with temozolomide cycles in the chemotherapy-containing groups. Broad study findings and their caveats: No apparent relationship was observed between pseudoprogression and alterations in the top peripheral T cell clonotypes detected by TCRB sequencing. It was noted by the authors that analyses of patient blood samples could not be reproduced owing to sample limitations. Immune responses induced by the vaccine were seen in roughly 95% of patients across multiple MHC alleles. Selection of PBMC samples for TCRB deep sequencing was based on availability.

Library creation used the immunoSEQ multiplex PCR assay. Rearranged TCR beta chain sequences were amplified with the hsTCRB Kit following the manufacturer's protocol. Sequencing of TCRB libraries was carried out on an Illumina MiSeq. Per the original workflow: Demultiplexing, trimming and gene mapping were performed with the kit vendor's proprietary platform. TCRdb obtained this table from immuneACCESS and retained in-frame rearrangements with V and J assigned. These tables miss some clones; where compared with another copy, unresolved V genes account for less than half of the shortfall, and the remainder is unexplained. That table gives V, J and clone size, and the DNA gave D and trimming. In all, the sample holds just over 80,000 clones, and 65% to 90% of those were seen once. The biggest ten clones account for roughly 2.2% of the sample. Reading the label with the study, this specimen's time point is: week 23, last vaccination. Each vaccine dose was 300 ug of a 20-mer mutant IDH1 peptide in Montanide, given subcutaneously with topical imiquimod. All donors had newly diagnosed IDH1-mutant astrocytomas of WHO grade 3 or 4 that showed loss of nuclear ATRX. The samples were drawn from NOA16, a multicentre, single-arm, open-label phase I trial in Germany that tested a mutant IDH1 peptide vaccine in humans for the first time. Genomic DNA for TCRB sequencing was extracted from EDTA blood using the DNeasy Blood and Tissue Kit.

V loses 8 bases, J loses 6 bases, and the germline ends lie 13 bases apart. The CDR3 measures 12 amino acids from cysteine to phenylalanine. CDR3 DNA only is kept here, 36 bases in frame from base 1. Based on the germline V gene, the CDR1 and CDR2 sequences are MNHNS and SASEGT. This clonotype was obtained from a man aged 30 to 45 with glioma. Some clones in this sample may be carry-over from other donors' samples. Recombination connected TRBV6-1 to TRBJ1-1; matching of 5 bases hints at TRBD1 as the D gene. Specimen: PBMCs, collected from a glioma patient whose treatment included an IDH1 peptide vaccine. The base sequence is TGTGCCAGCGGTTGGGGGGGGGCTGAAGCTTTCTTT. Its amino acids are CASGWGGAEAFF.